These 24 T cell receptor beta chains came from one sample sequenced in a study of T cells after posttransplantation cyclophosphamide. Some clones are missing from TCRdb's copy, which holds only in-frame ones; the method was immunoSEQ multiplex PCR. In the table there are approximately 30,000 clones, about nine tenths of which are singletons. Specimen: PBMCs. The receptors derive from a man aged 50-60 years.

The gene calls are TRBV11-3 and TRBJ1-3, with D perhaps TRBD1 (5 bases). Germline V lookup: CDR1 SGHNT, CDR2 YENEEA. The CDR3 loop spans 15 amino acids. V lost 4 bases and J lost 0, with 10 bases in between. The CDR3 sequence is CASSSQGLSGNTIYF. The DNA of the CDR3 is TGTGCCAGCAGCTCCCAGGGCCTCTCTGGAAACACCATATATTTT.

This chain connects TRBV6-5 to TRBJ1-3, with D uncertain. The CDR3 is made up of 14 amino acids. With 5 bases removed from V and 4 bases from J, the gap between germline ends came to 12 bases. CDR1 MNHEY and CDR2 SVGAGI come from the germline V gene. For the CDR3, the DNA is TGTGCCAGCAGTCCGGCGGGCCACGGAAACACCATATATTTT. Encoded protein: CASSPAGHGNTIYF.

The rearrangement joins TRBV15 to TRBJ1-3, with 7 nucleotides matching TRBD1. CDR1 is LNHNV and CDR2 is YYDKDF in the germline V gene (reference sequence). This CDR3 has 15 amino acids. Trimming cost V 5 bases and J 2 bases; bases outside gene matches: 6. The CDR3 region is CATSQFRGTGNTIYF. In DNA, the CDR3 is TGTGCCACCAGCCAATTCAGGGGGACTGGAAACACCATATATTTT.

This chain joins TRBV5-4 and TRBJ1-1; D call uncertain. V lost 5 bases and J 1 base, leaving 9 bases between the germline ends. Germline CDR1 reads SGHNT; CDR2 reads YYREEE (reference sequence). The CDR3 is made up of 13 amino acids. This CDR3 is CASSSTGNTEAFF. DNA for the CDR3: TGTGCCAGCAGTTCGACGGGGAACACTGAAGCTTTCTTT.

The V call is TRBV5-1, the J call TRBJ1-4; D is possibly TRBD1 (5 bases). Trimming left V 1 base short and J 3 bases short, with 10 bases between. The germline V gene has CDR1 SGHRS and CDR2 YFSETQ. The CDR3 is made up of 15 amino acids. This CDR3 reads CASSLMVGANEKLFF. The CDR3 coding sequence is TGCGCCAGCAGCTTGATGGTAGGGGCTAATGAAAAACTGTTTTTT.

The gene calls are TRBV9 and TRBJ1-1; a possible D gene is TRBD1 (6 bases). Germline values: CDR1 SGDLS, CDR2 YYNGEE. The CDR3 has 17 residues. The germline V and J ends were trimmed by 0 bases and 0 bases, with 15 bases remaining between them. The CDR3 DNA follows: TGTGCCAGCAGCGTAGTAGTATCAACAGGGATGAACACTGAAGCTTTCTTT. Encoded protein: CASSVVVSTGMNTEAFF.

The rearrangement links TRBV2 to TRBJ2-4; weak D call: TRBD1 (5 bases). Trimming took 8 bases from V and 5 from J, leaving 10 bases between them. From germline, CDR1 is SNHLY and CDR2 FYNNEI. CDR3 length equals 12 residues. The CDR3 sequence: CASLGAENIQYF. CDR3 nucleotides: TGTGCCAGCCTTGGGGCAGAAAACATTCAGTACTTC.

The sample holds one count of this clone. The chain couples TRBV15 to TRBJ1-5; the D gene is possibly TRBD1 (5 bases). CDR3 length equals 14 residues. From germline, CDR1 is LNHNV and CDR2 YYDKDF (reference sequence). V lost 1 base, J lost 3 bases, and 7 bases lay in between. Written as DNA, the CDR3 is TGTGCCACCAGCAGAGGGGGGGTCAATCAGCCCCAGCATTTT. This codes for CATSRGGVNQPQHF.

The chain uses TRBV7-9 and TRBJ1-2; the match to TRBD1 covers 9 bases. This CDR3 has 13 residues. With V trimmed by 3 bases and J by 8 bases, 4 bases remained unmatched. Germline V gene data show CDR1 as SEHNR and CDR2 as FQNEAQ (reference sequence). DNA of the CDR3: TGTGCCAGCAGCTTCCGGGGACAGGGAGGCTACACCTTC. It yields the protein CASSFRGQGGYTF. Full variable domain (outside the CDR3, taken from reference TRBV7-9 and TRBJ1-2): DTGVSQNPRHKITKRGQNVTFRCDPISEHNRLYWYRQTLGQGPEFLTYFQNEAQLEKSRLLSDRFSAERPKGSFSTLEIQRTEQGDSAMYLCASSFRGQGGYTFGSGTRLTVV.

This rearrangement joins TRBV7-6 to TRBJ2-2, with TRBD1 matching 7 bases. The V gene end was trimmed by 5 bases and the J gene end by 0 bases; junction bases not matched to a gene: 3. The CDR3 runs 15 residues. Germline CDR1 SGHVS, CDR2 FNYEAQ. The CDR3 protein is CASSRTGANTGELFF. In DNA form, the CDR3 reads TGTGCCAGCAGCCGAACAGGGGCGAACACCGGGGAGCTGTTTTTT.

The chain carries TRBV2 and TRBJ1-6, with D possibly being TRBD1 (6 bases). Germline-derived CDR1 and CDR2 are SNHLY and FYNNEI. This CDR3 spans 14 amino acids. Trimming removed 10 bases from V and 10 bases from J, with 20 bases in between. Written as DNA, the CDR3 is TGTGCCATGCAAGGTCAGGGGCTTCGGTCACCCCTCCACTTT. Residues: CAMQGQGLRSPLHF.

The chain joins TRBV25-1 to TRBJ2-5; 7 bases map to TRBD1. Per germline, CDR1 MGHDK and CDR2 SYGVNS. The length of the CDR3 is 15 residues. V lost 4 bases and J lost 8; bases outside the gene matches: 13. The CDR3 protein is CASSVTGNWGDTQYF. The CDR3 DNA is TGTGCCAGCAGTGTGACAGGGAATTGGGGAGACACCCAGTACTTC.

This clone occurred once. The CDR3 protein is CASSPLGGQAEQYF. The CDR3 DNA follows: TGTGCCAGCTCACCACTGGGCGGACAGGCCGAGCAGTACTTC. The chain is built from TRBV18 and TRBJ2-5, with 7 bases matching TRBD1. The better agreement between TRBJ2-7 and the DNA end casts doubt on the J call. Germline V lookup: CDR1 KGHSH, CDR2 LQKENI. The CDR3 consists of 14 residues.

The J gene is TRBJ1-1, the V gene TRBV4-3; D may be TRBD1 (6 bases). Germline CDR1 and CDR2: LGHNA and YSLEER. V lost 3 bases, J lost 1 base, and 12 bases lay in between. The CDR3 runs to 15 residues. The CDR3 sequence: CASSQSGHWNTEAFF. CDR3 nucleotide sequence: TGCGCCAGCAGCCAGTCGGGACATTGGAACACTGAAGCTTTCTTT.

V is TRBV5-1 and J is TRBJ2-2; a possible D gene is TRBD1 (5 bases). CDR1 and CDR2 from the germline V gene are SGHRS and YFSETQ. The ends were cut back, 2 bases at V and 8 bases at J, with 13 bases in the middle. The CDR3 runs 14 residues. In DNA form, the CDR3 reads TGCGCCAGCAGCTTCCTGGGGCCCGAGGGGGAGCTGTTTTTT. Translating it yields CASSFLGPEGELFF.

This chain links TRBV30 with TRBJ1-2, with D hard to call. The V gene lost 7 bases and the J gene lost 0 bases, with 9 bases spanning the gap. There are 12 residues in the CDR3. The germline V gene has CDR1 GTSNPN and CDR2 SVGIG (reference sequence). CDR3 amino acids: CASTLANYGYTF. CDR3 DNA sequence: TGTGCCTCCACCCTAGCTAACTATGGCTACACCTTC.

The rearrangement uses TRBV18 and TRBJ1-1; D is possibly TRBD1 (5 bases). This CDR3 region has 13 residues. Deletions cut 6 bases from V and 4 bases from J, with 12 bases between. Per germline, CDR1 KGHSH and CDR2 LQKENI. The CDR3 is CASSPGTSTEAFF. In DNA, the CDR3 is TGTGCCAGCTCCCCAGGGACTTCCACTGAAGCTTTCTTT.

The gene calls are TRBV9 and TRBJ2-1; 10 positions agree with TRBD2. Germline V gene data show CDR1 as SGDLS and CDR2 as YYNGEE. J was trimmed by 10 bases and V by 5 bases; bases with no gene match: 6. The CDR3 has 13 amino acids. CDR3 in DNA: TGTGCCAGCAGTCTAGCGGGAGTAGGGGAGCAGTTCTTC. Encoded protein: CASSLAGVGEQFF.

V is TRBV5-1 and J is TRBJ1-1; D is undetermined. The CDR3 runs to 15 residues. Germline CDR1 is SGHRS and CDR2 is YFSETQ. Trimming pared 3 bases from V and 1 base from J, leaving 13 bases between. The CDR3 bases are TGCGCCAGCAGCTCCACCACTCTAAGGAACACTGAAGCTTTCTTT. Its translation is CASSSTTLRNTEAFF.

This clone has just a few counts. The chain combines TRBV5-4 with TRBJ1-2; unclear D gene. The germline CDR1 and CDR2 sequences are SGHNT and YYREEE (reference sequence). This CDR3 spans 14 amino acids. Between the trimmed V and J ends, which lost 5 bases and 6 bases, there was a span of 17 bases. CDR3 nucleotide sequence: TGTGCCAGCAGGTCCGCGGTGACCCAGCATGGCTACACCTTC. This encodes CASRSAVTQHGYTF.

J is TRBJ2-1 and V is TRBV9, with 8 positions matching TRBD2. The CDR3 totals 16 residues. Per the germline V gene, CDR1 is SGDLS and CDR2 is YYNGEE. V lost 3 bases, J lost 0 bases, and 5 bases stayed unmatched. For the CDR3, the DNA is TGTGCCAGCAGCGCCCTCACTAGCGGCTCCTACAATGAGCAGTTCTTC. Protein sequence: CASSALTSGSYNEQFF. The complete variable domain, with remaining parts taken from reference TRBV9 and TRBJ2-1, reads DSGVTQTPKHLITATGQRVTLRCSPRSGDLSVYWYQQSLDQGLQFLIQYYNGEERAKGNILERFSAQQFPDLHSELNLSSLELGDSALYFCASSALTSGSYNEQFFGPGTRLTVL.

V and J are TRBV2 and TRBJ2-7; 9 bases align to TRBD1. CDR3 size: 14 residues. CDR1 is SNHLY, CDR2 FYNNEI, per germline. With 6 bases clipped from V and 2 bases from J, the junction kept 5 bases outside the gene matches. CDR3 sequence: CASSTGGRAYEQYF. Here the CDR3 DNA reads TGTGCCAGCAGCACAGGGGGCCGCGCCTACGAGCAGTACTTC.

The genes are TRBV5-4 and TRBJ2-2, with 11 bases fitting TRBD2. Germline trimming cut 3 bases from V and 7 bases from J; bases unmatched to any gene: 8. Germline V gives CDR1 SGHNT, CDR2 YYREEE (reference sequence). The CDR3 loop spans 16 amino acids. CDR3 sequence reads: CASSSNSGGAGGELFF. CDR3 nucleotides: TGTGCCAGCAGCTCGAATAGCGGGGGGGCCGGCGGGGAGCTGTTTTTT.

CDR3 region: CASSQDPAGNQPQHF. The CDR3 DNA sequence: TGCGCCAGCAGCCAAGATCCCGCGGGGAACCAGCCCCAGCATTTT. The V gene is TRBV4-1, the J gene TRBJ1-5; D not resolved. CDR3 length equals 15 residues. V was trimmed by 0 bases and J by 7 bases, leaving 13 bases between them. Germline values: CDR1 MGHRA, CDR2 YSYEKL.